This T cell receptor beta chain emerged from a study of neoadjuvant nivolumab and ipilimumab in lung cancer. The germline V gene has CDR1 MNHNS and CDR2 SASEGT. The CDR3 loop spans 13 amino acids. V dropped 1 base and J dropped 8 bases, with 10 bases sitting between them. Study results and limitations: Pretherapy blood TCR richness correlated positively with resected tumor richness. TCR richness and clonality were higher in tumors than adjacent uninvolved lung. A small number of samples were TCR sequenced. Only two of four nivolumab-treated tumors gained richness and clonality by surgery.

Turning to this clone: Its matching antigen is unknown.

TCRdb's table, derived via immunoSEQ multiplex PCR, lists solely in-frame clones and lacks some. The repertoire holds 6,500 to 9,000 clones, with roughly 83% as singletons. The source of this sequence is an adult with non-small cell lung cancer. The material sequenced was adjacent normal lung tissue, taken after neoadjuvant nivolumab, alone or with ipilimumab, at or shortly before surgery. The rearrangement links TRBV6-1 to TRBJ2-3; D remains ambiguous. The CDR3, as DNA: TGTGCCAGCAGTGAAGGGGCAGTAGGTACGCAGTATTTT. Protein: CASSEGAVGTQYF.